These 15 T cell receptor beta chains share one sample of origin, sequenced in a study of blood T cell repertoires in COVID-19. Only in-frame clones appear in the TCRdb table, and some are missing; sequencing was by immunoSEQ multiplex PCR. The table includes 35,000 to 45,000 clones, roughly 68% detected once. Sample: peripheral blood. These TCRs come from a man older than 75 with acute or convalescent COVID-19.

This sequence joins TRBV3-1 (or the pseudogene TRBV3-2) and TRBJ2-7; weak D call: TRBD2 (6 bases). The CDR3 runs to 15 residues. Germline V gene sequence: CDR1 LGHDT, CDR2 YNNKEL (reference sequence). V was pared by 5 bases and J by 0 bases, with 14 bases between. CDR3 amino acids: CASSSFRGSSYEQYF. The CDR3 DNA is TGTGCCAGCAGCTCCTTCCGGGGGTCCTCCTACGAGCAGTACTTC.

The CDR3 nucleotides read TGTGCCAGCAGCAGGGGAGGGGAGACCCAGTACTTC. Amino acid sequence: CASSRGGETQYF. V usage is TRBV7-6 and J usage is TRBJ2-5; 7 bases agree with TRBD2. The germline V gene has CDR1 SGHVS and CDR2 FNYEAQ. J lost 5 bases, V lost 5 bases, and 2 bases had no gene match. The CDR3 length is 12 residues.

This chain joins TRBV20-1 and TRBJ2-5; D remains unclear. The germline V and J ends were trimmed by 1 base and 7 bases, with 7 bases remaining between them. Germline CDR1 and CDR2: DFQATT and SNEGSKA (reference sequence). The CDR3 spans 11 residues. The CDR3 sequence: CSARAGGTQYF. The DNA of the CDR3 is TGCAGTGCTAGAGCCGGCGGGACCCAGTACTTC.

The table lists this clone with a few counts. DNA for the CDR3: TGCGCCAGCAGCTCCACTTCAGCGGGTGGCACAGATACGCAGTATTTT. Protein product: CASSSTSAGGTDTQYF. This rearrangement joins TRBV5-1 to TRBJ2-3, with D maybe TRBD2 (6 bases). Per germline, CDR1 SGHRS and CDR2 YFSETQ. Between the trimmed V and J ends, which lost 3 bases and 1 base, there was a span of 15 bases. The CDR3 extends over 16 amino acids.

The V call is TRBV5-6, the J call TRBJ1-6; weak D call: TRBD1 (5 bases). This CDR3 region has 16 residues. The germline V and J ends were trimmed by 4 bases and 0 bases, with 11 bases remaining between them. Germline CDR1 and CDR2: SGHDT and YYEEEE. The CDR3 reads CASSPWGSSYNSPLHF. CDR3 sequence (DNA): TGTGCCAGCAGCCCTTGGGGCAGCTCCTATAATTCACCCCTCCACTTT. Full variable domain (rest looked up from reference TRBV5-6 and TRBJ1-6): DAGVTQSPTHLIKTRGQQVTLRCSPKSGHDTVSWYQQALGQGPQFIFQYYEEEERQRGNFPDRFSGHQFPNYSSELNVNALLLGDSALYLCASSPWGSSYNSPLHFGNGTRLTVT.

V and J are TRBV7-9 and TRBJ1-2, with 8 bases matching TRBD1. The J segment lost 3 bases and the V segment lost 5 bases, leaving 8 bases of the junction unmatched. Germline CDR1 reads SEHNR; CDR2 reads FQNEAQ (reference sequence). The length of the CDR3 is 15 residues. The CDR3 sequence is CASSPRQGRDYGYTF. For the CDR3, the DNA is TGTGCCAGCAGCCCGAGACAGGGGCGGGACTATGGCTACACCTTC.

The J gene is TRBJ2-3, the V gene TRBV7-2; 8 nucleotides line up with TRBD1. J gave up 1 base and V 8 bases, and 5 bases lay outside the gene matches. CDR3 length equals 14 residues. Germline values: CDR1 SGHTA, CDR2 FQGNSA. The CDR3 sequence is CASRQGIGTDTQYF. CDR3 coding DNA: TGTGCCAGCCGACAGGGGATTGGCACAGATACGCAGTATTTT.

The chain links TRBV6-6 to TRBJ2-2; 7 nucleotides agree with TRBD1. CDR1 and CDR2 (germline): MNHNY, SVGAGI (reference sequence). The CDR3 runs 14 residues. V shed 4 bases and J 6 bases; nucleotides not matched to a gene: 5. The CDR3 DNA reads TGTGCCAGCAGTTTAGACAGGGTTGCCGGGGAGCTGTTTTTT. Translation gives CASSLDRVAGELFF.

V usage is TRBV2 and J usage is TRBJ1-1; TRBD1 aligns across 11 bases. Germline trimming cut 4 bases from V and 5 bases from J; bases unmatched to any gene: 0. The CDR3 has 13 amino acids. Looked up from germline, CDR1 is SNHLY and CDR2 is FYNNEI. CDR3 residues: CASSGDRGTEAFF. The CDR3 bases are TGTGCCAGCAGTGGGGACAGGGGGACTGAAGCTTTCTTT. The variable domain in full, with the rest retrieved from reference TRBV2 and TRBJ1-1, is EPEVTQTPSHQVTQMGQEVILRCVPISNHLYFYWYRQILGQKVEFLVSFYNNEISEKSEIFDDQFSVERPDGSNFTLKIRSTKLEDSAMYFCASSGDRGTEAFFGQGTRLTVV.

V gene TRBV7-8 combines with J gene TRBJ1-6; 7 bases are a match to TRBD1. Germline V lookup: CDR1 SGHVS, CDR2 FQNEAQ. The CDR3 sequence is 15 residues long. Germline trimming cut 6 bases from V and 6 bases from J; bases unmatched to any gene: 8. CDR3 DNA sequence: TGTGCCAGCAGACCTGGGGACAGCGGTAATTCACCCCTCCACTTT. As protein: CASRPGDSGNSPLHF.

CDR3 bases: TGCGCCAGCAGCTTGGTAGCGGGAGGTAACACAGATACGCAGTATTTT. Translating it yields CASSLVAGGNTDTQYF. J is TRBJ2-3 and V is TRBV5-1; the match to TRBD2 covers 10 bases. The ends lost 0 bases at V and 2 bases at J; junction bases unmatched: 3. This CDR3 has 16 residues. Per germline, CDR1 SGHRS and CDR2 YFSETQ.

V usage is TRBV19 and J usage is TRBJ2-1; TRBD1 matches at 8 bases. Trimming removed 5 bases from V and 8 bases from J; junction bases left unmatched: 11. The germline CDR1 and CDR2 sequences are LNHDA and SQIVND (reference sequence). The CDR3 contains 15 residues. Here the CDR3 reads CASSDRDRLYYEQFF. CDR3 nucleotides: TGTGCCAGTAGTGACCGGGACAGGTTATATTATGAGCAGTTCTTC.

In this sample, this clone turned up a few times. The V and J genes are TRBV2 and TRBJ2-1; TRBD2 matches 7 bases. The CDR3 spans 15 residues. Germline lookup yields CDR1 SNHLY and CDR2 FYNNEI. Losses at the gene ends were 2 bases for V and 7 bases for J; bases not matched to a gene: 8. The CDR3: CASSENGRERNEQFF. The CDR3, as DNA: TGTGCCAGCAGTGAAAACGGGCGGGAGAGAAATGAGCAGTTCTTC.

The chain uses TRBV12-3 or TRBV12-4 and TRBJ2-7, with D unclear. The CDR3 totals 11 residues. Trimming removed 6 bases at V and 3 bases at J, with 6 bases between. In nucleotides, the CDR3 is TGTGCCAGCAGCTCTGTCTACGAGCAGTACTTC. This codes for CASSSVYEQYF.

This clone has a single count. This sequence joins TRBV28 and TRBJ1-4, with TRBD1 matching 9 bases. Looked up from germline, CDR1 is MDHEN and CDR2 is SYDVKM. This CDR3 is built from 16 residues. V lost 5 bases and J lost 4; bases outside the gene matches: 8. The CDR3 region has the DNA TGTGCCAGCAGTCAGTCCGGGACAGGGCGTAATGAAAAACTGTTTTTT. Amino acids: CASSQSGTGRNEKLFF.